This T cell receptor beta chain is from a study of cytomegalovirus exposure and HLA in healthy donors. General observations from the study: A few chains tied to CMV proved CMV antigen-specific in vitro.

With respect to this clone: The antigen remains unidentified.

The CDR3 has 11 amino acids. Trimming took off 3 bases at V and 9 bases at J, with 9 bases between the two ends. Germline CDR1 reads DFQATT; CDR2 reads SNEGSKA (reference sequence). Primers included in the PCR were 60 Vbeta and 13 Jbeta primers. Assay used: immunoSEQ multiplex PCR; TCRdb lists only in-frame clones, some missing. The sample table sets out over 60,000 clones. Sequenced material: PBMCs. This receptor was obtained from a female donor in good health and CMV-seropositive. The chain is built from TRBV20-1 and TRBJ2-1, with a tentative D call TRBD2 (6 bases). Written as DNA, the CDR3 is TGCAGTGCTAGCCCGACTAGTGAGCAGTTCTTC. Its protein is CSASPTSEQFF.